A single TCR beta chain is shown here with its context. As yet, its antigen is unknown. The data stem from a study of post-analysis software for immune sequencing data. Sequencing libraries made from TCR beta cDNA carried unique molecular identifiers. Researchers reported about 500,000 cDNA molecules coming from 1 to 10 million T cells. TCRdb reprocessed the PCR reads via MiXCR and lists one record per CDR3 protein. The repertoire holds approximately 730,000 distinct CDR3 sequences, 46% seen once, with roughly 5% in the top ten. Regarding the study as a whole: With F measure, samples from one preparation batch clustered together strongly. Significantly lower normalized Chao1 diversity was seen in multiple sclerosis patients than in controls. Several TRBV segments occurring more often in patients than controls included TRBV5-6, TRBV5-1 and TRBV20-1.

The CDR3 runs 15 residues. The sequenced material came from blood. The chain joins TRBV12-3 or TRBV12-4 to TRBJ2-4; D perhaps matches TRBD1 (5 bases). Gene TRBJ2-7 matches the end of the DNA better, so the J call may be wrong. The receptor comes from a girl between 10 and 17 years old with multiple sclerosis. The CDR3, as DNA: TGTGCCAGCAGCCCCCGTGCAGGGAAGGCCTACGAGCAGTACTTC. This sequence encodes CASSPRAGKAYEQYF.